The 11 T cell receptor beta chains reported below all come from one sample, sequenced in a study of shared clonotypes between healthy human individuals. Generated by immunoSEQ multiplex PCR, the TCRdb table keeps only in-frame clones and is missing some. The profile covers around 980,000 clones, with approximately 78% appearing a single time and 0.61% taken by the ten largest. Sequencing used memory CD4+ T cells from PBMCs. Subset defined: CD45RA-negative fraction. These receptors were taken from a man aged 18 to 35 in good health. Some clones in this sample may be carry-over from other donors' samples.

The J gene is TRBJ2-1, the V gene TRBV9; the match to TRBD2 covers 9 bases. Germline lookup yields CDR1 SGDLS and CDR2 YYNGEE. This CDR3 region has 15 residues. Trimming removed 0 bases from V and 6 bases from J; junction bases left unmatched: 4. The chain's CDR3 is CASSVVGLAGNEQFF. The CDR3 region has the DNA TGTGCCAGCAGCGTAGTGGGACTAGCTGGCAATGAGCAGTTCTTC.

The chain links TRBV30 to TRBJ2-3, with TRBD2 matching over 7 bases. CDR1 is GTSNPN, CDR2 SVGIG, per germline (reference sequence). With 5 bases clipped from V and 5 bases from J, the junction kept 7 bases outside the gene matches. This CDR3 comprises 13 residues. CDR3 DNA: TGTGCCTGGGCTCCCGGGGGGATAGATACGCAGTATTTT. Its protein is CAWAPGGIDTQYF. Combining the CDR3 with reference TRBV30 and TRBJ2-3 gives the whole variable domain SQTIHQWPATLVQPVGSPLSLECTVEGTSNPNLYWYRQAAGRGLQLLFYSVGIGQISSEVPQNLSASRPQDRQFILSSKKLLLSDSGFYLCAWAPGGIDTQYFGPGTRLTVL.

The genes are TRBV6-1 and TRBJ1-2; D call uncertain. V gave up 1 base and J gave up 2 bases, with 14 bases separating them. From germline, CDR1 is MNHNS and CDR2 SASEGT. The CDR3 sequence is 16 residues long. The chain's CDR3 is CASSEVGWVMNYGYTF. The CDR3 coding sequence is TGTGCCAGCAGTGAAGTTGGGTGGGTGATGAACTATGGCTACACCTTC.

A remark on this clone: A much larger clone lies one base from this, so it may be a read error. The same CDR3 arises from other DNA sequences in this sample as well. The V and J genes are TRBV2 and TRBJ1-3, with D possibly TRBD1 on 5 matching bases. The CDR3 extends over 13 amino acids. Germline V gene lookup returns CDR1 SNHLY and CDR2 FYNNEI. Here the CDR3 reads CASRDNSGNTIYF. CDR3 sequence (DNA): TGTGCCAGCAGGGACAACTCTGGAAACACCATATACTTT.

The V gene is TRBV7-3, the J gene TRBJ2-5, with a weak D call TRBD2 (6 bases). Germline assignment: CDR1 SGHTA and CDR2 FQGTGA. V dropped 5 bases and J dropped 7 bases, with 14 bases sitting between them. There are 13 residues in the CDR3. The CDR3 protein is CASSPRGTGTQYF. In DNA form, the CDR3 reads TGTGCCAGCAGCCCCCGGGGGACGGGGACCCAGTACTTC. The full variable domain, with the rest looked up from reference TRBV7-3 and TRBJ2-5, is GAGVSQTPSNKVTEKGKYVELRCDPISGHTALYWYRQSLGQGPEFLIYFQGTGAADDSGLPNDRFFAVRPEGSVSTLKIQRTERGDSAVYLCASSPRGTGTQYFGPGTRLLVL.

A few counts support this clone. The chain recombines TRBV28 with TRBJ2-3; D unclear. Trimming left V 1 base short and J 2 bases short, with 10 bases between. The CDR3 extends over 15 amino acids. Germline values: CDR1 MDHEN, CDR2 SYDVKM. CDR3 in amino acids: CASSLFGGSTDTQYF. For the CDR3, the DNA is TGTGCCAGCAGTTTATTCGGCGGATCCACAGATACGCAGTATTTT.

The J gene is TRBJ1-5, the V gene TRBV18, with D possibly TRBD1 on 6 matching bases. This CDR3 has 15 amino acids. Trimming removed 5 bases at V and 1 base at J, with 12 bases between. From germline, CDR1 is KGHSH and CDR2 LQKENI. The CDR3 DNA sequence: TGTGCCAGCTCATCAGGACAGTCAAGCAATCAGCCCCAGCATTTT. Translated: CASSSGQSSNQPQHF.

The CDR3 DNA follows: TGCGCCAGCAGCGGCCGGGGAGGGAGCTGGGAGCAGTACTTC. This translates into CASSGRGGSWEQYF. V gene TRBV5-1 combines with J gene TRBJ2-7; 7 nucleotides match TRBD2. After removal of 4 bases from V and 7 bases from J, the junction contained 11 bases not matched to a gene. The CDR3 runs to 14 residues. The germline V gene has CDR1 SGHRS and CDR2 YFSETQ.

The chain employs TRBV5-1 and TRBJ2-1; D is unresolved. V was shortened by 2 bases and J by 4 bases, with 7 bases between the two germline ends. Germline loops: CDR1 SGHRS, CDR2 YFSETQ. This CDR3 spans 13 amino acids. CDR3: CASSFDLYNEQFF. CDR3 in DNA: TGCGCCAGCAGCTTTGACTTGTACAATGAGCAGTTCTTC. Supplemented by reference TRBV5-1 and TRBJ2-1, the full variable domain reads KAGVTQTPRYLIKTRGQQVTLSCSPISGHRSVSWYQQTPGQGLQFLFEYFSETQRNKGNFPGRFSGRQFSNSRSEMNVSTLELGDSALYLCASSFDLYNEQFFGPGTRLTVL.

In its sample, this clone was seen once. The rearrangement joins TRBV11-2 to TRBJ2-2; D call uncertain. Looked up from germline, CDR1 is SGHAT and CDR2 is FQNNGV. This CDR3 has 12 residues. Deletions cut 8 bases from V and 1 base from J, with 5 bases between. CDR3 sequence reads: CASYQNTGELFF. CDR3 DNA: TGTGCCAGCTATCAGAACACCGGGGAGCTGTTTTTT.

This clone was picked up many times. The chain uses TRBV11-1 and TRBJ2-5, with D uncertain. Germline assignment: CDR1 SGHAT and CDR2 FQDESV (reference sequence). Trimming cost V 5 bases and J 1 base, with 11 bases left between them. The CDR3 loop spans 14 amino acids. CDR3: CASSRGGPQETQYF. The CDR3 bases are TGTGCCAGCAGCCGCGGCGGACCCCAAGAGACCCAGTACTTC. The variable domain in full, completed from reference TRBV11-1 and TRBJ2-5, reads EAEVAQSPRYKITEKSQAVAFWCDPISGHATLYWYRQILGQGPELLVQFQDESVVDDSQLPKDRFSAERLKGVDSTLKIQPAELGDSAMYLCASSRGGPQETQYFGPGTRLLVL.